The 14 T cell receptor beta chains below were found in one sample sequenced in a study of CD8 T cells in ankylosing spondylitis. TCRdb re-analysed the 5' RACE reads in MiXCR, keeping a single row per CDR3 protein. Of roughly 250,000 distinct CDR3 sequences listed, about 9.1% are singletons. The source material was blood, either unsorted or a sorted T cell fraction (not recorded which). These receptors were obtained from a male donor with ankylosing spondylitis or in good health (not recorded which).

At least ten counts were recorded for this clonotype. J is TRBJ1-5 and V is TRBV7-2; a weak D match, TRBD1 (5 bases). V was clipped by 5 bases and J by 4 bases, with 15 bases between them. The CDR3 covers 15 residues. Germline CDR1 SGHTA, CDR2 FQGNSA. The CDR3 loop is CASSETRGGNQPQHF. The CDR3 DNA reads TGTGCCAGCAGCGAAACTAGGGGCGGGAATCAGCCCCAGCATTTT. Supplemented by reference TRBV7-2 and TRBJ1-5, the full variable domain reads GAGVSQSPSNKVTEKGKDVELRCDPISGHTALYWYRQSLGQGLEFLIYFQGNSAPDKSGLPSDRFSAERTGGSVSTLTIQRTQQEDSAVYLCASSETRGGNQPQHFGDGTRLSIL.

This clonotype was observed many times. The chain combines TRBV12-3 or TRBV12-4 with TRBJ2-1; 9 bases match TRBD2. V lost 3 bases, J lost 6 bases, and 3 bases stayed unmatched. CDR3 size: 14 residues. This chain's CDR3 is CASSLGLASNEQFF. CDR3 coding DNA: TGTGCCAGCAGTTTGGGACTAGCTTCCAATGAGCAGTTCTTC.

This clonotype was seen repeatedly, ten times or more. The genes are TRBV7-8 and TRBJ1-2; 11 bases align to TRBD1. The CDR3 has 16 amino acids. Per germline, CDR1 SGHVS and CDR2 FQNEAQ. The V and J ends lost 5 bases and 7 bases, in that order; junction bases with no gene match: 12. CDR3 in DNA: TGTGCCAGCAGCCCTCTACCCCCAGGACAGGGGGCTGGCTACACCTTC. Amino acid sequence: CASSPLPPGQGAGYTF.

The table lists this clonotype with many counts. The chain links TRBV20-1 to TRBJ2-1; D remains unclear. Between the trimmed V and J ends, which lost 2 bases and 0 bases, there was a span of 5 bases. The CDR3 runs 13 residues. The germline V gene has CDR1 DFQATT and CDR2 SNEGSKA (reference sequence). CDR3 loop: CSARWDSYNEQFF. As DNA, the CDR3 is TGCAGTGCTAGATGGGACTCCTACAATGAGCAGTTCTTC.

A few counts support this clonotype. The chain combines TRBV20-1 with TRBJ2-6, with a possible D match to TRBD2 (7 bases). CDR3 size: 17 residues. Per germline, CDR1 DFQATT and CDR2 SNEGSKA (reference sequence). Trimming pared 5 bases from V and 0 bases from J, leaving 17 bases between. CDR3 sequence (DNA): TGCAGTGCTTCCATTGCGGGGGCCCACTCTGGGGCCAACGTCCTGACTTTC. Translating gives CSASIAGAHSGANVLTF.

The J gene is TRBJ1-2, the V gene TRBV14; D is unclear. With 2 bases removed from V and 3 bases from J, the gap between germline ends came to 7 bases. CDR3 size: 13 residues. The germline CDR1 and CDR2 sequences are SGHDN and FVKESK. CDR3 bases: TGTGCCAGCAGCCAATTGGATGACTATGGCTACACCTTC. Protein product: CASSQLDDYGYTF.

This clonotype has a handful of counts. The chain links TRBV11-1 to TRBJ2-2; 14 nucleotides line up with TRBD2. Germline V gene data show CDR1 as SGHAT and CDR2 as FQDESV (reference sequence). The CDR3 loop spans 19 amino acids. J was trimmed by 6 bases and V by 3 bases; bases with no gene match: 12. The CDR3 region is CASSFVRGLAGGFSGELFF. DNA for the CDR3: TGTGCCAGCAGCTTTGTGAGAGGACTAGCGGGAGGATTCTCCGGGGAGCTGTTTTTT.

In its sample, this clonotype was seen a few times. The J gene is TRBJ1-1, the V gene TRBV7-2; TRBD1 might be the D (6 bases). Germline V gene sequence: CDR1 SGHTA, CDR2 FQGNSA. CDR3 length equals 14 residues. V was clipped by 5 bases and J by 6 bases, with 16 bases between them. This CDR3 is CASSLTGSRSEAFF. CDR3 DNA: TGTGCCAGCAGCCTTACAGGGTCTAGATCTGAAGCTTTCTTT.

This clonotype has ten or more counts. The chain combines TRBV6-2 or TRBV6-3 with TRBJ2-7, with a possible D match to TRBD2 (5 bases). The CDR3 spans 11 residues. CDR1 and CDR2 (germline): MNHEY, SVGEGT. Trimming stripped 8 bases from V and 7 bases from J, with 12 bases between. The CDR3 loop reads CASEYREEQYF. The DNA of the CDR3 is TGTGCCAGCGAGTATCGGGAAGAGCAGTACTTC.

This clonotype was observed many times. V is TRBV20-1 and J is TRBJ1-1; tentatively, D is TRBD1 (6 bases). Trimming left V 6 bases short and J 1 base short, with 15 bases between. Germline V gene lookup returns CDR1 DFQATT and CDR2 SNEGSKA (reference sequence). This CDR3 contains 14 residues. The CDR3, as DNA: TGCAGTGCCCCGCCGACAGGTGGGAACACTGAAGCTTTCTTT. Amino acid sequence: CSAPPTGGNTEAFF.

This clonotype showed up many times. The chain couples TRBV6-5 to TRBJ2-5, with D possibly matching TRBD2 (6 bases). Trimming removed 7 bases at V and 4 bases at J, with 10 bases between. Per germline, CDR1 MNHEY and CDR2 SVGAGI. CDR3 length: 12 residues. The CDR3 nucleotides read TGTGCCAGCACGGGGGAAGGAGAGACCCAGTACTTC. Amino acid sequence: CASTGEGETQYF.

This clonotype was recorded many times. This chain joins TRBV12-3 or TRBV12-4 and TRBJ2-7, with no clear D. The CDR3 consists of 11 residues. Trimming removed 6 bases from V and 6 bases from J, with 9 bases in between. CDR3 bases: TGTGCCAGCAGAGTTGGAAGCGAGCAGTACTTC. Translating it yields CASRVGSEQYF.

This clonotype came up many times. This chain joins TRBV4-2 and TRBJ2-7; 10 bases are shared with TRBD2. Germline loops: CDR1 LGHNA, CDR2 YNFKEQ. The CDR3 length is 16 residues. V trimming: 6 bases; J trimming: 4 bases; junction bases outside the gene matches: 12. The CDR3 DNA follows: TGTGCCAGCAGATCTAGCGGGAGCGGAATAACATACGAGCAGTACTTC. This gives the protein CASRSSGSGITYEQYF.

The chain carries TRBV24-1 and TRBJ2-1; TRBD1 agrees at 9 bases. The V gene's germline CDR1 is KGHDR and CDR2 SFDVKD. The CDR3 is 16 residues long. Trimming removed 4 bases from V and 3 bases from J; junction bases left unmatched: 6. The chain's CDR3 is CATSETGTGSYNEQFF. The CDR3 DNA follows: TGTGCCACCAGTGAGACCGGGACAGGGAGCTACAATGAGCAGTTCTTC.